This TCR beta chain originates from a study of identical twins. Findings and limits, study-wide: With monozygotic twins, out-of-frame TCR alpha sharing exceeded what models estimated. Conclusions were drawn cross-sectionally by statistical analysis, without following the same donors. Analyses of zero insertions could be partly confounded by invariant MAIT and iNKT cells.

The sample holds many counts of this clonotype. Its matching antigen is unknown. TCRdb re-derived calls from the 5' RACE reads in MiXCR, one entry per CDR3 protein. The sample contains under 900,000 distinct CDR3 sequences, roughly an eighth of which appear only once. This sample was also put to use in a study of yellow fever vaccine responses in identical twins.

The source material was PBMCs. The TCR comes from a woman between 18 and 29 years old in good health.

DNA for the CDR3: TGTGCCACCAGCAGAAAAACAGGGGTTTTGAACACCGGGGAGCTGTTTTTT. Its translation is CATSRKTGVLNTGELFF. The chain carries TRBV15 and TRBJ2-2; TRBD1 matches 7 bases. V was clipped by 2 bases and J by 1 base; unmatched bases: 7. This CDR3 contains 17 residues. Germline-derived CDR1 and CDR2 are LNHNV and YYDKDF (reference sequence).